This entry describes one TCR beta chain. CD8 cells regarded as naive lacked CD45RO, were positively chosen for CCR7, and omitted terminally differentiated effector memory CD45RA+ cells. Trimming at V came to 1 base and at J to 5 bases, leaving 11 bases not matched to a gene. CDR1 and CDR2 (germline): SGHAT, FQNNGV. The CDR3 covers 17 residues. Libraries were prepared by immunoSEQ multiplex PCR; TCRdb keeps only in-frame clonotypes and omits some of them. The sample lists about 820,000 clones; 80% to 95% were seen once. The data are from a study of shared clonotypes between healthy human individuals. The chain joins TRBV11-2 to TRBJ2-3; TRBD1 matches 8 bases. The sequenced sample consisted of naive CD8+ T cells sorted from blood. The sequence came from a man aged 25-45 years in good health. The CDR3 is CASSLVAGQGAEDTQYF. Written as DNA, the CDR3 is TGTGCCAGCAGCTTAGTTGCCGGACAGGGTGCCGAAGATACGCAGTATTTT.